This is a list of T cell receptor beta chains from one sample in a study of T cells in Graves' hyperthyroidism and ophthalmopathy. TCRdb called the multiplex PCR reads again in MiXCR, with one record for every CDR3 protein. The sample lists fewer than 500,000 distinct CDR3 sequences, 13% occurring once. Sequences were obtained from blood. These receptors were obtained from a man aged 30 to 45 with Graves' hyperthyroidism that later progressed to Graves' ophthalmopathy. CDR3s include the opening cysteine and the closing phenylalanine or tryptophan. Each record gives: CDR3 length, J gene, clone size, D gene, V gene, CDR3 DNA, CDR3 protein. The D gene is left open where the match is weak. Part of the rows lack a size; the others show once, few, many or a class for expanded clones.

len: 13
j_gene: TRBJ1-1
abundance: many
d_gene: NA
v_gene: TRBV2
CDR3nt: TGTGCCAGCAAAAAACAGGGGAACACTGAAGCTTTCTTT
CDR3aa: CASKKQGNTEAFF

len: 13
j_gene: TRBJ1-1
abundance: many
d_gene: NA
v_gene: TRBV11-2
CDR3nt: TGTGCCAGCAGCTTATTAACCGAGACTGAAGCTTTCTTT
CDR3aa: CASSLLTETEAFF

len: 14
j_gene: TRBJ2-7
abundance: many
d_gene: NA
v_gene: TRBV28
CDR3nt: TGTGCCAGCAGCAAACAGGGCCTGGAGCACGAGCAGTACTTC
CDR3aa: CASSKQGLEHEQYF

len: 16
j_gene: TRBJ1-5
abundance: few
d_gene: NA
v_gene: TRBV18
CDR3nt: TGTGCCAGCTCACCGCCAGGTCCTTATAGCAATCAGCCCCAGCATTTT
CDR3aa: CASSPPGPYSNQPQHF

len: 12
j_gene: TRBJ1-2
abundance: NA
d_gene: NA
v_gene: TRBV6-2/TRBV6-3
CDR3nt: TGTGCCAGCAGTGCCCAACAGTATGGCTACACCTTC
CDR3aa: CASSAQQYGYTF

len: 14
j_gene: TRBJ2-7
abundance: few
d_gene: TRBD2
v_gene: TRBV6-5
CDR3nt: TGTGCCAGCAGTTACGACGGCGGGGGGTTTGGGCAGTACTTC
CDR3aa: CASSYDGGGFGQYF

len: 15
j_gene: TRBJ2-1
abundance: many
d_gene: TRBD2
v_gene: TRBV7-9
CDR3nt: TGTGCCAGCAGCGGGACTAGCGGGGGGGCCGATGAGCAGTTCTTC
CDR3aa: CASSGTSGGADEQFF

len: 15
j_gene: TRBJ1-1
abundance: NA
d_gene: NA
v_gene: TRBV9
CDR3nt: TGTGCCAGCAGCGTGAGGGGTCAGCGGGACACTGAAGCTTTCTTT
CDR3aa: CASSVRGQRDTEAFF

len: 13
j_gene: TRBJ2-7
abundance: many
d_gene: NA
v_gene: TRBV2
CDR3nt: TGTGCCAGCAGCGCAGGGACGATGTACGAGCAGTACTTC
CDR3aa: CASSAGTMYEQYF

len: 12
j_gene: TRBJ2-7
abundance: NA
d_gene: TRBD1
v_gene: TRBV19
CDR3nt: TGTGCCAGCGAGGGACAGGGGAAAGAGCAGTACTTC
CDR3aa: CASEGQGKEQYF

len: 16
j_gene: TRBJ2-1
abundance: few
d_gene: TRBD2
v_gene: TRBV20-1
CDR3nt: TGCAGTGCTAAAGGGACTAGCGGGGGGGCTTACGATGAGCAGTTCTTC
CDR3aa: CSAKGTSGGAYDEQFF

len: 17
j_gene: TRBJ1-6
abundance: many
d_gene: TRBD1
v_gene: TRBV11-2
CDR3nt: TGTGCCAGCAGCCCCACCCCGAAGACAGGGAGCGAATCACCCCTCCACTTT
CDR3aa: CASSPTPKTGSESPLHF

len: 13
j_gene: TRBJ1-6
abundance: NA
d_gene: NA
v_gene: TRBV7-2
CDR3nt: TGTGCCAGTCAGGGGCGACTATACTCACCCCTCCACTTT
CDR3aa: CASQGRLYSPLHF

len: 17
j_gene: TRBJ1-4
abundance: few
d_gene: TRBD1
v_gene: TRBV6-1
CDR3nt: TGTGCCAGCAGTAACCGGGACAGATTTTGGACTAATGAAAAACTGTTTTTT
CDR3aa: CASSNRDRFWTNEKLFF

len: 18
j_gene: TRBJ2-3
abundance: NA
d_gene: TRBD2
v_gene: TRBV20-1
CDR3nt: TGCAGTGCTAGAGATCTGATAGCGGGGGCTCGGGCTACAGATACGCAGTATTTT
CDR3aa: CSARDLIAGARATDTQYF

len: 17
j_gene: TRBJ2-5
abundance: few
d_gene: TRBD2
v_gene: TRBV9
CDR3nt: TGTGCCAGCAGCCAGCGGAGCGGGGGGGCCGTTTCGGAGACCCAGTACTTC
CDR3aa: CASSQRSGGAVSETQYF

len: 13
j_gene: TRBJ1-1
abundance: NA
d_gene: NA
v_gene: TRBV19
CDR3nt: TGTGCCAGCCCAGAGAAATTGAACACTGAAGCTTTCTTT
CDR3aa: CASPEKLNTEAFF

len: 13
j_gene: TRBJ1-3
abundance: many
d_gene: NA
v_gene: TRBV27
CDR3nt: TGTGCCAGCAGTTTAGACGGTGGAAACACCATATATTTT
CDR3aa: CASSLDGGNTIYF

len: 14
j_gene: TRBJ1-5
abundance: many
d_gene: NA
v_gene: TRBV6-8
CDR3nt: TGTGCCAGCAGACGGGCAGCGGGCAATCAGCCCCAGCATTTT
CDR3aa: CASRRAAGNQPQHF

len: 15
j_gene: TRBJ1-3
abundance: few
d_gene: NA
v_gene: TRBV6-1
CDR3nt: TGTGCCAGCAGCCCGAACCAAAACTCTGGAAACACCATATATTTT
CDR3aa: CASSPNQNSGNTIYF

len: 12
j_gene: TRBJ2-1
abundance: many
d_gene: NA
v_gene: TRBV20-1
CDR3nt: TGCAGTGCTAGTGAACGGAGCGGTGAGCAGTTCTTC
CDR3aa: CSASERSGEQFF

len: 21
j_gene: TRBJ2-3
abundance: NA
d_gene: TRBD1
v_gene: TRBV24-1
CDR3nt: TGTGCCACCAGTGATTTGGGGGACAGGGGGCTCTCTTCACTAGGCACAGATACGCAGTATTTT
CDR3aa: CATSDLGDRGLSSLGTDTQYF

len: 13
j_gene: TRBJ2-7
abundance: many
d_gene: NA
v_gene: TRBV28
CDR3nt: TGTGCCAGCAACTACAGGGTATCCTACGAGCAGTACTTC
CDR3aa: CASNYRVSYEQYF